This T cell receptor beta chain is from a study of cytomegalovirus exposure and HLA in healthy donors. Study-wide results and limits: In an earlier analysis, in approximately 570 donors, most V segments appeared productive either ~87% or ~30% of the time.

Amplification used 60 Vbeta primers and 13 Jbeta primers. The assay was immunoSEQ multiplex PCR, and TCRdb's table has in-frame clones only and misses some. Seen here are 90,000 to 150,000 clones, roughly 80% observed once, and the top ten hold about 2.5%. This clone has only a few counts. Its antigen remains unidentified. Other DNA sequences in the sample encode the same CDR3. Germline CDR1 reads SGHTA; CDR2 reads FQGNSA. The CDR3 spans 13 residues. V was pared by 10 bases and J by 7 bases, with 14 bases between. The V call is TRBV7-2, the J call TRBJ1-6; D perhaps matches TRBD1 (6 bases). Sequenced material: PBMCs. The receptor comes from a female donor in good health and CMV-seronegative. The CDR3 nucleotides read TGTGCCACAAACAGGGAAACCAATTCACCCCTCCACTTT. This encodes CATNRETNSPLHF.